Listed here are 15 T cell receptor beta chains from one sample, sequenced in a study of T-cell memory formation after mild COVID-19. One entry per CDR3 protein, called by TCRdb with MiXCR from the 5' RACE reads. The sample includes approximately 300,000 distinct CDR3 sequences, less than 20% of them seen just once. The sequencing input was PBMCs or a T cell subset sorted from them (not recorded which). These receptor sequences come from a man in his late teens or twenties who had mild COVID-19 (a few samples of this study predate the infection). Cell type and time point are not known.

The rearrangement joins TRBV7-2 to TRBJ1-1; D not certain. Germline assignment: CDR1 SGHTA and CDR2 FQGNSA. The CDR3 is 15 residues long. Trimming took off 1 base at V and 1 base at J, with 10 bases between the two ends. Written as DNA, the CDR3 is TGTGCCAGCAGCTTAGTCGGTCACCCGAACACTGAAGCTTTCTTT. As protein: CASSLVGHPNTEAFF.

This clonotype was observed a handful of times. The chain recombines TRBV5-4 with TRBJ2-2; D is ambiguous. CDR3 length equals 13 residues. Trimming shortened V by 0 bases and J by 9 bases, and 9 bases separated the two germline ends. The germline gives CDR1 SGHNT, CDR2 YYREEE (reference sequence). CDR3 sequence reads: CASSLDGDRELFF. The CDR3 region has the DNA TGTGCCAGCAGCTTGGATGGTGACCGGGAGCTGTTTTTT. Looking up the rest from reference TRBV5-4 and TRBJ2-2 gives the full variable domain: ETGVTQSPTHLIKTRGQQVTLRCSSQSGHNTVSWYQQALGQGPQFIFQYYREEENGRGNFPPRFSGLQFPNYSSELNVNALELDDSALYLCASSLDGDRELFFGEGSRLTVL.

This rearrangement joins TRBV7-6 to TRBJ2-7; possible D gene TRBD2, 5 bases. The CDR3 runs to 18 residues. Germline CDR1 and CDR2: SGHVS and FNYEAQ. V lost 2 bases, J lost 5 bases, and 25 bases lay in between. Written as DNA, the CDR3 is TGTGCCAGCAGCTTATGGCCGAAGCTACGGTGGGAGTCCCACGAGCAGTACTTC. Residues: CASSLWPKLRWESHEQYF.

This clonotype came up a few times. The chain is built from TRBV5-1 and TRBJ2-2, with D perhaps TRBD2 (6 bases). Germline V gives CDR1 SGHRS, CDR2 YFSETQ. The V and J ends lost 4 bases and 2 bases respectively, with 12 bases between them. This CDR3 is 15 amino acids long. The CDR3 region is CASSLLATNTGELFF. The CDR3 bases are TGCGCCAGCAGCCTACTAGCAACCAACACCGGGGAGCTGTTTTTT.

J is TRBJ1-1 and V is TRBV5-1, with TRBD1 identical over 8 bases. This CDR3 is 17 amino acids long. CDR1 is SGHRS and CDR2 is YFSETQ in the germline V gene. After removal of 1 base from V and 0 bases from J, the junction contained 8 bases not matched to a gene. The CDR3 nucleotides are TGCGCCAGCAGCTTGTCGGGACAGGCTAGTATGAACACTGAAGCTTTCTTT. Translated, it gives CASSLSGQASMNTEAFF.

As concerns this clonotype: A much larger clone sits a single nucleotide away, making a read error possible. V usage is TRBV20-1 and J usage is TRBJ2-3, with D possibly matching TRBD2 (5 bases). V was cut by 6 bases and J by 0 bases, with 19 bases left in between. The CDR3 length is 16 residues. The germline V gene has CDR1 DFQATT and CDR2 SNEGSKA (reference sequence). CDR3 sequence: CSATPAGVGSTDTQYF. The CDR3 DNA is TGCAGTGCCACACCGGCCGGGGTGGGGAGCACAGATACGCAGTATTTT.

This clonotype was counted only a few times. The chain employs TRBV9 and TRBJ2-2; TRBD2 agrees at 8 bases. In germline, CDR1 is SGDLS, CDR2 YYNGEE. The CDR3 is 17 residues long. J was trimmed by 0 bases and V by 1 base; bases with no gene match: 5. The CDR3 coding sequence is TGTGCCAGCAGCGTACTCGGGGGGGGTGCGAACACCGGGGAGCTGTTTTTT. Protein product: CASSVLGGGANTGELFF.

The chain has TRBV19 and TRBJ2-6; D unclear. The germline V gene encodes CDR1 LNHDA and CDR2 SQIVND (reference sequence). The CDR3 is 15 amino acids. V lost 3 bases and J lost 0, with 6 bases in between. The CDR3 loop is CASSIFYSGANVLTF. The DNA of the CDR3 is TGTGCCAGTAGTATTTTCTACTCTGGGGCCAACGTCCTGACTTTC.

The chain is built from TRBV7-6 and TRBJ2-1; D may correspond to TRBD1 or TRBD2 (6 bases each). This CDR3 comprises 15 residues. The germline V gene has CDR1 SGHVS and CDR2 FNYEAQ. V lost 5 bases and J 9 bases, leaving 20 bases between the germline ends. The CDR3 DNA sequence: TGTGCCAGCAGCCAAGAAGGGGGGCCCGGCGGTGAGCAGTTCTTC. It yields the protein CASSQEGGPGGEQFF.

This clonotype was picked up a small number of times. The gene calls are TRBV7-2 and TRBJ1-4; D is uncertain. This CDR3 has 12 residues. Germline CDR1 SGHTA, CDR2 FQGNSA. Between the trimmed V and J ends, which lost 1 base and 7 bases, there was a span of 4 bases. The CDR3 nucleotides are TGTGCCAGCAGCTTAGTTTCTGAAAAACTGTTTTTT. Translated, it gives CASSLVSEKLFF.

J is TRBJ1-6 and V is TRBV9, with D unclear. In germline, CDR1 is SGDLS, CDR2 YYNGEE. Deletions cut 0 bases from V and 5 bases from J, with 9 bases between. The CDR3 spans 15 residues. For the CDR3, the DNA is TGTGCCAGCAGCGTAGACGCCGGGAATAATTCACCCCTCCACTTT. Translation gives CASSVDAGNNSPLHF.

The chain links TRBV27 to TRBJ2-7, with D unresolved. V lost 6 bases, J lost 0 bases, and 9 bases lay in between. The CDR3 contains 13 residues. Germline assignment: CDR1 MNHEY and CDR2 SMNVEV (reference sequence). CDR3 sequence reads: CASRQWSSYEQYF. The CDR3 DNA sequence: TGTGCCAGCAGGCAGTGGTCCTCCTACGAGCAGTACTTC.

The table lists this clonotype with a few counts. The DNA is omitted, as the CDR3 cannot be located on it reliably, and the CDR3 follows TCRdb's listing. The chain combines TRBV18 with TRBJ1-1; the table's TRBD1 call for D was not verified on the DNA. Germline CDR1 reads KGHSH; CDR2 reads LQKENI. The CDR3 region is 13 residues in length, termini included. The CDR3: CASFGPGTEEAFF.

The V and J genes are TRBV19 and TRBJ2-7; 7 bases match TRBD2. CDR1 is LNHDA and CDR2 is SQIVND in the germline V gene (reference sequence). J was trimmed by 2 bases and V by 5 bases; bases with no gene match: 6. The CDR3 totals 14 residues. The CDR3 nucleotides are TGTGCCAGTAGTTACGGGGGGTCCGCCTACGAGCAGTACTTC. Its translation: CASSYGGSAYEQYF.

The V and J genes are TRBV18 and TRBJ2-7, with unresolved D. V gave up 2 bases and J gave up 1 base, with 9 bases separating them. CDR3 length equals 14 residues. Germline V gene lookup returns CDR1 KGHSH and CDR2 LQKENI. CDR3 loop: CASSPWPVSYEQYF. DNA for the CDR3: TGTGCCAGCTCACCATGGCCAGTGTCCTACGAGCAGTACTTC.